This T cell receptor beta chain was identified during a study of blood T cell repertoires in COVID-19. Per germline, CDR1 SGHRS and CDR2 YFSETQ. Trimming cost V 4 bases and J 8 bases, with 19 bases left between them. This CDR3 region has 15 residues. Repertoires were generated with immunoSEQ multiplex PCR, while TCRdb's copy carries only in-frame clones and drops some. The repertoire has roughly 16,000 clones, about 85% of them found once; the top ten carry roughly 52%. This clone was seen only once. The rearrangement joins TRBV5-1 to TRBJ2-1; D is possibly TRBD2 (5 bases). Sequencing was carried out using peripheral blood. The TCR comes from a human donor in a cohort sampled during active COVID-19. The CDR3 DNA sequence: TGCGCCAGCAGCCCCTCCTACGGCATCGGGGATGAGCAGTTCTTC. Encoded protein: CASSPSYGIGDEQFF.